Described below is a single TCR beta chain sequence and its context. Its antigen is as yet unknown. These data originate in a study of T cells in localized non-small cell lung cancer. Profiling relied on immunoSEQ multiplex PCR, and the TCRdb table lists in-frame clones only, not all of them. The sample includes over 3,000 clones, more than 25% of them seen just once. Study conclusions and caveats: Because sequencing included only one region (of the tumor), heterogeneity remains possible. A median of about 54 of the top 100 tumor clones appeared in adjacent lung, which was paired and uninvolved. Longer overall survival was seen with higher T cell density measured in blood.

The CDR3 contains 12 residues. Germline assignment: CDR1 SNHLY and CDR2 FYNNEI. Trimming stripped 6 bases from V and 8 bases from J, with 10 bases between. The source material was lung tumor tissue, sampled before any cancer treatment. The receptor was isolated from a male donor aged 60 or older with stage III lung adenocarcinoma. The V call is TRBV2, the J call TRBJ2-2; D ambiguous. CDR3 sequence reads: CASSVFRGELFF. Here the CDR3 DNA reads TGTGCCAGCAGCGTATTCCGGGGGGAGCTGTTTTTT.